This TCR beta chain originates from a study of T cell clonality in common variable immunodeficiency. Study outcomes and limitations: CVID subjects had higher TCRbeta clonality than healthy controls, most marked in about a third.

Within the sample, this clone is medium-sized. Antigen specificity is unknown. With the read ending 3 residues before the CDR3 end, the germline J gene is used to fill in that end. CDR1 and CDR2 (germline): MNHNS, SASEGT. The CDR3 consists of 15 residues. The junction had 6 bases not matched to a gene; V was cut back by 4 bases and J by 7 bases. Control and CVID samples contributed equal amounts of genomic DNA. Profiled with immunoSEQ multiplex PCR; TCRdb holds only in-frame clones, not every one. There are some 38,000 clones in the sample, none observed a single time. The V call is TRBV6-1, the J call TRBJ2-1, with 11 bases identical to TRBD2. This sequence was found in a person aged 18 to 70 in good health. Sequenced input: peripheral blood mononuclear cells. The part of the CDR3 DNA that was read is TGTGCCAGCAGTGCCACTAGCGGGAGTCCGAATGAG. Translated, it gives CASSATSGSPNE. The full CDR3 protein reads CASSATSGSPNEQFF.